This T cell receptor (beta chain) originates from a study of OX40 agonist ivuxolimab in advanced cancers. Background on the study: Cancers in dose escalation were hepatocellular, melanoma, renal cell and head and neck.

The study, taken as a whole, reports: Clonal expansion in partial responders at 0.1-3.0 mg/kg ranked among the lowest.

Trimming took 0 bases from V and 7 from J, leaving 7 bases between them. The CDR3 has 13 residues. Germline assignment: CDR1 SGHDT and CDR2 YYEEEE. Profiled with immunoSEQ multiplex PCR; TCRdb holds only in-frame clones, not every one. The table includes 20,000 to 25,000 clones, approximately 80% detected once. Regarding this clone: Its cognate antigen is unknown.

This sample comprised CD4+ or CD8+ T cells sorted from blood, obtained in a trial of the OX40 agonist ivuxolimab. This clonotype originated in an adult with an advanced solid tumor such as melanoma, head and neck, liver or kidney cancer. This chain links TRBV5-6 with TRBJ2-2; the D is unclear. CDR3 DNA sequence: TGTGCCAGCAGCTTGGGGAGTCACGGGGAGCTGTTTTTT. Translating it yields CASSLGSHGELFF. Based on the CDR3 plus reference TRBV5-6 and TRBJ2-2, the full variable domain is DAGVTQSPTHLIKTRGQQVTLRCSPKSGHDTVSWYQQALGQGPQFIFQYYEEEERQRGNFPDRFSGHQFPNYSSELNVNALLLGDSALYLCASSLGSHGELFFGEGSRLTVL.